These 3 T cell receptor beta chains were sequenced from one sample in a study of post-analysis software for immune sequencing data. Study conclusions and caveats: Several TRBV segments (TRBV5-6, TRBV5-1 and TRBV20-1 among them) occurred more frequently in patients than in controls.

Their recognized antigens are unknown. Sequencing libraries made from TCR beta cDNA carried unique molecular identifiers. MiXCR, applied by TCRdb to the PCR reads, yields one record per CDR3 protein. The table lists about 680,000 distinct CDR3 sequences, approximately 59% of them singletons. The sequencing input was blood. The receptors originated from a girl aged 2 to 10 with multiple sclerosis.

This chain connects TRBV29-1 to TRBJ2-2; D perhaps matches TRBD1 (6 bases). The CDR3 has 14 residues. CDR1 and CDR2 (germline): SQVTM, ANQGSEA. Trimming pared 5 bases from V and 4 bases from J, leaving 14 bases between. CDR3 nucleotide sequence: TGCAGCGTTTCGGGACACGGACTCACCGGGGAGCTGTTTTTT. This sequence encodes CSVSGHGLTGELFF.

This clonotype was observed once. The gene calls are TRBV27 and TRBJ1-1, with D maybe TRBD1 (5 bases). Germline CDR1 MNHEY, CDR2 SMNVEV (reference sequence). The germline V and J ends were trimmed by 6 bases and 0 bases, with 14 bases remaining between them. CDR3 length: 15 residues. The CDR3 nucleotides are TGTGCCAGCAGAACCAAGGGGATGATGAACACTGAAGCTTTCTTT. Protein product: CASRTKGMMNTEAFF.

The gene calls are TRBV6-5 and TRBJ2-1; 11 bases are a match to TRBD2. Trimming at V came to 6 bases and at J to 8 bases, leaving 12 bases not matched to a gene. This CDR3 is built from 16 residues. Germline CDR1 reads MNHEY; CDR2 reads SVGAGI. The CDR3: CASSPDRLAGYHEQFF. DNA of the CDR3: TGTGCCAGCAGCCCGGACCGACTAGCGGGATATCATGAGCAGTTCTTC.